One T cell receptor beta chain is described in this entry. As yet, its antigen is unknown. The sample belongs to a study of graft-versus-host responses after intestinal transplantation. Study in general: The recipients all started with anti-thymocyte globulin induction and then took tacrolimus and steroids for three to four years. Study conclusions and caveats: Investigators detected GvH clones in recipient marrow, with some emerging earlier in ileum or blood. Allograft graft-versus-host to host-versus-graft clonal ratios ran high in patients with graft-donor T cell macrochimerism. After transplant, early declines in HvG clones were associated with peak levels of circulating GvH clones.

The method was immunoSEQ multiplex PCR; TCRdb's version includes in-frame clones alone and lacks a portion of them. The table has about 89,000 clones, 91% seen once; the top ten hold less than 0.1%. This CDR3 is built from 14 residues. Trimming removed 2 bases from V and 1 base from J, with 7 bases in between. CDR1 is MNHEY, CDR2 SMNVEV, per germline (reference sequence). The sample here was unstimulated CD4+ T cells sorted from spleen or lymph node cells, taken before intestinal transplant. This receptor was taken from a human donor who received an intestinal transplant. The chain employs TRBV27 and TRBJ2-3; D is undetermined. CDR3 amino acids: CASSLGGRTDTQYF. CDR3 sequence (DNA): TGTGCCAGCAGTTTAGGTGGGCGCACAGATACGCAGTATTTT.